This T cell receptor beta chain is from a study of identical twins. The study's findings and limits: Insertions were fewer in abundant cord blood beta clonotypes, whereas memory repertoires showed none of this pattern. Among out-of-frame alpha sequences shared by twins, low generation probability occurred in excess.

On this clonotype: Its antigen is not identified.

Germline CDR1 reads MNHNY; CDR2 reads SVGAGI (reference sequence). V lost 2 bases, J lost 9 bases, and 20 bases lay in between. The CDR3 has 16 residues. In TCRdb, the 5' RACE reads were re-called with MiXCR into one record per CDR3 protein. In the table there are about 1.7 million distinct CDR3 sequences, more than 30% of which are singletons. The clonotype comes from a newborn girl in good health. The sample comprised cord blood. The gene calls are TRBV6-6 and TRBJ2-1; D is tentatively TRBD1 or TRBD2 (5 bases each). The CDR3 sequence: CASSYGPFPSGGEQFF. In nucleotides, the CDR3 is TGTGCCAGCAGTTACGGGCCCTTTCCGTCTGGGGGTGAGCAGTTCTTC.